The text below deals with one T cell receptor (beta chain). The sample is drawn from a study of blood T cell repertoires in COVID-19. Whole-study context: In each case, the material was cDNA or gDNA derived from T cells, B-cell-depleted T cells, or PBMCs.

Per the original data handling: It was from reference gene primer amplification that nucleated cell counts were estimated. Generated by immunoSEQ multiplex PCR, the TCRdb table keeps only in-frame clones and is missing some. V and J calls and clone size come straight from that table; D and trimming were deduced from the DNA. The repertoire consists of over 200,000 clones, with roughly 90% occurring once and the leading ten covering about 2.5%. Germline-derived CDR1 and CDR2 are SNHLY and FYNNEI. The CDR3 is made up of 13 amino acids. The germline V and J ends were trimmed by 4 bases and 4 bases, with 10 bases remaining between them.

V and J are TRBV2 and TRBJ1-2, with D maybe TRBD1 (5 bases). Sequencing was performed on peripheral blood. The sequence derives from a woman aged 60-75 years with acute or convalescent COVID-19. In DNA form, the CDR3 reads TGTGCCAGCAGTGGACAGATGGCCTATGGCTACACCTTC. As protein: CASSGQMAYGYTF. The full variable domain, with the rest looked up from reference TRBV2 and TRBJ1-2, is EPEVTQTPSHQVTQMGQEVILRCVPISNHLYFYWYRQILGQKVEFLVSFYNNEISEKSEIFDDQFSVERPDGSNFTLKIRSTKLEDSAMYFCASSGQMAYGYTFGSGTRLTVV.